This is a list of T cell receptor beta chains from one sample in a study of blood T cell repertoires in COVID-19. Here immunoSEQ multiplex PCR was the method, and the copy in TCRdb shows in-frame clones only, minus some. Among around 160,000 clones, 88% were seen once, and the ten largest hold approximately 1.2%. The source material was PBMCs or T cells enriched from blood (not recorded which). These receptors were obtained from a woman in her thirties with acute COVID-19. Each CDR3 is given with its conserved first and last residue. The order of the fields is clone size, D gene, V gene, J gene, CDR3 protein, CDR3 DNA. A D gene is named only where the DNA matches it firmly. Size is omitted from some rows. Given values are once, few, many or a class for expanded clones.

>.|.|TRBV5-6|TRBJ2-1
CASSYGGPATIYYNEQFF
TGTGCCAGCAGCTATGGAGGGCCGGCCACTATTTACTACAATGAGCAGTTCTTC
>.|.|TRBV11-2|TRBJ1-1
CASSFSLMNTEAFF
TGTGCCAGCAGCTTTTCACTGATGAACACTGAAGCTTTCTTT
>.|.|TRBV12-3/TRBV12-4|TRBJ1-2
CASSLDGGDGYTF
TGTGCCAGCAGTTTAGACGGGGGGGATGGCTACACCTTC
>.|.|TRBV28|TRBJ1-4
CASIGRVWNEKLFF
TGTGCCAGTATTGGCAGGGTGTGGAATGAAAAACTGTTTTTT
>.|TRBD1|TRBV7-2|TRBJ1-1
CASSTTGGSNTEAFF
TGTGCCAGCAGCACGACAGGGGGGTCGAACACTGAAGCTTTCTTT
>.|.|TRBV5-1|TRBJ2-6
CASSLGTAGANVLTF
TGCGCCAGCAGCTTGGGGACAGCTGGGGCCAACGTCCTGACTTTC
>few|TRBD1|TRBV13|TRBJ2-7
CASSATGTGRYEQYF
TGTGCCAGCAGCGCGACCGGGACAGGGCGCTACGAGCAGTACTTC
>.|TRBD2|TRBV7-9|TRBJ2-1
CASSPPQGLAGEEQFF
TGTGCCAGCAGCCCCCCCCAGGGACTAGCGGGAGAGGAGCAGTTCTTC
>.|.|TRBV2|TRBJ1-2
CASSEDSRRAHGYTF
TGTGCCAGCAGTGAAGACAGCAGAAGAGCTCATGGCTACACCTTC
>.|.|TRBV5-4|TRBJ2-1
CASSLRQGMNEQFF
TGTGCCAGCAGCTTACGGCAGGGGATGAATGAGCAGTTCTTC
>.|.|TRBV6-5|TRBJ1-6
CASSKTDRSLFHF
TGTGCCAGCAGCAAGACTGACAGGTCCCTTTTCCACTTT
>few|TRBD2|TRBV6-2/TRBV6-3|TRBJ2-3
CASSYEGTSLTDTQYF
TGTGCCAGCAGTTACGAAGGGACTAGTCTGACGGATACGCAGTATTTT
>.|TRBD1|TRBV5-1|TRBJ1-6
CASSFRPGTDNSPLHF
TGCGCCAGCAGCTTCCGACCTGGGACAGACAATTCACCCCTCCACTTT
>.|TRBD1|TRBV5-8|TRBJ2-2
CASSWTGATGELFF
TGTGCCAGCAGCTGGACAGGAGCGACCGGGGAGCTGTTTTTT
>.|TRBD1|TRBV27|TRBJ2-7
CASVSLDRGHNEQYF
TGTGCCAGCGTATCCTTAGACAGGGGGCACAACGAGCAGTACTTC
>.|TRBD2|TRBV29-1|TRBJ2-1
CSVEETSGNRFDEQFF
TGCAGCGTTGAAGAGACTAGCGGGAATAGGTTCGATGAGCAGTTCTTC
>once|.|TRBV7-9|TRBJ1-1
CASSLITGTEAFF
TGTGCCAGCAGCTTAATCACCGGTACTGAAGCTTTCTTT
>.|.|TRBV5-6|TRBJ2-2
CASSLDRDTGELFF
TGTGCCAGCAGCTTGGATCGGGACACCGGGGAGCTGTTTTTT
>.|.|TRBV5-1|TRBJ2-1
CASSLDAGSNEQFF
TGCGCCAGCAGCTTGGATGCCGGGAGCAATGAGCAGTTCTTC
>.|TRBD1|TRBV5-1|TRBJ1-6
CASRVGQADSYNSPLHF
TGCGCCAGCAGAGTGGGACAGGCAGATTCCTATAATTCACCCCTCCACTTT
>.|TRBD1|TRBV7-2|TRBJ1-2
CASSSNRGVNYGYTF
TGTGCCAGCAGCTCCAACAGGGGTGTGAACTATGGCTACACCTTC
>.|.|TRBV15|TRBJ2-1
CATSRDVSSYNEQFF
TGTGCCACCAGCAGAGACGTGAGCTCCTACAATGAGCAGTTCTTC
>.|TRBD2|TRBV18|TRBJ2-3
CASSTTSGRASDTQYF
TGTGCCAGCTCAACAACTAGCGGGAGGGCCTCAGATACGCAGTATTTT
>.|TRBD1|TRBV27|TRBJ1-1
CASSNGQGGTEAFF
TGTGCCAGCAGCAACGGACAGGGGGGGACTGAAGCTTTCTTT